Here is one TCR beta chain with its context. Sequenced by immunoSEQ multiplex PCR; TCRdb stores in-frame clones only, minus some. Of around 150,000 clones listed, about 93% are singletons. This entry comes from a study of T cell responses to AZD1222 COVID-19 vaccine. The CDR3 contains 14 residues. Germline loops: CDR1 ENHRY, CDR2 SYGVKD. Trimming removed 6 bases from V and 8 bases from J, with 16 bases in between. The sequence was collected from an adult who received the AZD1222 COVID-19 vaccine. The sequenced sample was peripheral blood, obtained 28 days after the second AZD1222 dose. The J gene is TRBJ1-4, the V gene TRBV10-3; no clear D. For the CDR3, the DNA is TGTGCCATCAGGGACGATAGGGCGGGCGAAAAACTGTTTTTT. Protein sequence: CAIRDDRAGEKLFF.